This TCR beta chain was recorded in a study of blood T cell repertoires in COVID-19. Looking at the study overall: The analysed material was cDNA or gDNA that came from T cells, B-cell-depleted T cells, or PBMCs.

Germline V gene data show CDR1 as LGHNA and CDR2 as YNFKEQ. With V trimmed by 2 bases and J by 6 bases, 5 bases remained unmatched. This CDR3 is 15 amino acids long. The table lists this clone with a few counts. Clones were read by immunoSEQ multiplex PCR, and TCRdb kept only the in-frame ones, dropping some. The table has about 170,000 clones, about 80% seen once; the top ten hold 8.4%. The sequencing input was peripheral blood. This chain connects TRBV4-2 to TRBJ1-4; 8 nucleotides match TRBD1. This clonotype was sampled from a woman between 70 and 85 years old with acute or convalescent COVID-19. CDR3 loop: CASSQQGAGDEKLFF. The CDR3 nucleotides read TGTGCCAGCAGCCAACAGGGGGCGGGGGATGAAAAACTGTTTTTT.